The T cell receptor beta chain described here comes from a study of T-cell reconstitution after alpha-beta-depleted transplantation in children. In its sample, this clonotype was seen many times. Its antigen is unknown. Unique molecular identifiers were incorporated into the prepared TCRbeta library. TCRdb reprocessed the PCR reads with MiXCR, giving one entry per CDR3 protein. The data show more than 200,000 distinct CDR3 sequences, around a sixth seen once. Germline V gene lookup returns CDR1 MNHEY and CDR2 SVGEGT. This CDR3 has 11 amino acids. Trimming removed 5 bases from V and 7 bases from J, with 6 bases in between. General study findings and limits: Several hundred rapidly expanded clones from non-depleted graft cells reportedly supplied alpha-beta T cells about two months post-transplant. T-cell counts and diversity at one year following transplant were attributed mainly to newly produced T cells.

Sequencing used PBMCs, mostly from graft donor cells, obtained 360 days after TCRalphabeta/CD19-depleted stem cell transplant. This chain joins TRBV6-2 or TRBV6-3 and TRBJ2-1; no clear D. The TCR was taken from a male patient between 2 and 15 years old who had a stem cell transplant for acute lymphoblastic leukemia, so the T cells may come from the graft donor. The CDR3 DNA sequence: TGTGCCAGCAGTCCCCATAATGAGCAGTTCTTC. This translates into CASSPHNEQFF.